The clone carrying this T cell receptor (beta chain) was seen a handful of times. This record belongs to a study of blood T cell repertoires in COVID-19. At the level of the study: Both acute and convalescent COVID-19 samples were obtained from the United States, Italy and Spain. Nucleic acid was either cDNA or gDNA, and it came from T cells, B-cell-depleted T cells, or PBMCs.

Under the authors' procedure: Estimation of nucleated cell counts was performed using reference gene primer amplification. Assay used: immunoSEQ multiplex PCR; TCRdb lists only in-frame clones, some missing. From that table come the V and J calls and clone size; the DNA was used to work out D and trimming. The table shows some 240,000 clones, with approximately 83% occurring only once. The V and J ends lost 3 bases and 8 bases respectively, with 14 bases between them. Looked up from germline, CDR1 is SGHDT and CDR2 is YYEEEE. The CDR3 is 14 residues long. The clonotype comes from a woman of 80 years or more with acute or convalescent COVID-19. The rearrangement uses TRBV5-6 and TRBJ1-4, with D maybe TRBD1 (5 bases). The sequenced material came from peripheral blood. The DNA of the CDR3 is TGTGCCAGCAGCTCCGCAGGGATGGGCGAAAAACTGTTTTTT. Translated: CASSSAGMGEKLFF.